This T cell receptor (beta chain) was captured in a study of shared clonotypes between healthy human individuals. About the study: Per-donor plates numbered three CD4 naive, three CD4 memory, two CD8 naive and one CD8 memory.

The V gene end was trimmed by 4 bases and the J gene end by 6 bases; junction bases not matched to a gene: 4. The CDR3 runs 15 residues. CDR1 is ENHRY and CDR2 is SYGVKD in the germline V gene. The assay ran at deep level. TCRdb's copy holds only in-frame clones and misses some; the assay was immunoSEQ multiplex PCR. This table has 400,000 to 600,000 clones, about 96% appearing once. Sample: naive CD4+ T cells sorted from blood. Subset described: CD45RA+ positively selected. The receptor was isolated from a woman in her twenties or thirties in good health. The chain has TRBV10-3 and TRBJ1-5; 12 nucleotides match TRBD1. The CDR3 spells CAISAGTGGSQPQHF. The CDR3, as DNA: TGTGCCATCAGTGCGGGGACAGGGGGCTCTCAGCCCCAGCATTTT.